This T cell receptor beta chain was captured in a study of shared clonotypes between healthy human individuals. Comments on this clone: Its antigen is not known.

The CDR3 consists of 17 residues. Germline assignment: CDR1 SGHVS and CDR2 FNYEAQ. Trimming pared 1 base from V and 6 bases from J, leaving 19 bases between. Study-wide findings and caveats: The sharing of 4.5% to 6.5% of naive CD4 clonotypes was seen across several donors. In general, naive subsets displayed greater estimated richness than memory subsets did. Sequencing depth was expected to influence donor clonotype sharing.

Using immunoSEQ multiplex PCR, the repertoire was profiled, and TCRdb retains in-frame clones only, with some absent. Of about 990,000 clones in the sample, about 84% were seen once. The specimen sequenced was memory CD4+ T cells from PBMCs. Regarding subset: CD45RA-negative fraction. The rearrangement uses TRBV7-6 and TRBJ1-5; weak D call: TRBD1 (5 bases). This receptor was taken from a man younger than 35 in good health. Some clones in this sample may be carry-over from other donors' samples. Here the CDR3 reads CASSLEGAISGGQPQHF. The CDR3 nucleotides read TGTGCCAGCAGCTTAGAGGGAGCTATCTCGGGGGGTCAGCCCCAGCATTTT.